The source of this TCR beta chain is a study of blood T cell repertoires in COVID-19. Assay: immunoSEQ multiplex PCR; the TCRdb copy retains only in-frame clones and omits some. This sample has 120,000 or so clones, with roughly 80% found just once. The CDR3 sequence is 15 residues long. Germline CDR1 reads LNHDA; CDR2 reads SQIVND (reference sequence). V lost 6 bases and J 8 bases, leaving 17 bases between the germline ends. The sequencing input was peripheral blood. The V and J genes are TRBV19 and TRBJ1-6, with D maybe TRBD1 (6 bases). The sequence was collected from a human donor in a cohort sampled during active COVID-19. CDR3 loop: CASSTGTLGDSPLHF. The CDR3 coding sequence is TGTGCCAGTAGCACCGGGACATTGGGGGATTCACCCCTCCACTTT.